The T cell receptor (beta chain) described here comes from a study of cytomegalovirus exposure and HLA in healthy donors. Overall study findings and caveats: Previously analyzed data showed that most TCR beta V segments were productive at a frequency of about 87% or about 30%. In vitro data verified a few CMV-associated chains as specific for CMV antigens. Presence/absence analyses supposed approximately even sequencing depth among donors.

It was with 60 Vbeta and 13 Jbeta primers that the PCR ran. The method was immunoSEQ multiplex PCR; TCRdb's version includes in-frame clones alone and lacks a portion of them. The table shows about 150,000 clones, with 80% occurring only once. As concerns this clone: Its matching antigen is unknown.

This clonotype was obtained from a woman between 40 and 55 years old in good health and CMV-seropositive. The sample was PBMCs.

CDR3 DNA sequence: TGTGCCAGCCTAGCCTGGGCTGGAAACACCATATATTTT. This sequence encodes CASLAWAGNTIYF. The chain recombines TRBV28 with TRBJ1-3; no definite D call. Between the trimmed V and J ends, which lost 8 bases and 2 bases, there was a span of 10 bases. This CDR3 is 13 amino acids long. CDR1 is MDHEN, CDR2 SYDVKM, per germline.